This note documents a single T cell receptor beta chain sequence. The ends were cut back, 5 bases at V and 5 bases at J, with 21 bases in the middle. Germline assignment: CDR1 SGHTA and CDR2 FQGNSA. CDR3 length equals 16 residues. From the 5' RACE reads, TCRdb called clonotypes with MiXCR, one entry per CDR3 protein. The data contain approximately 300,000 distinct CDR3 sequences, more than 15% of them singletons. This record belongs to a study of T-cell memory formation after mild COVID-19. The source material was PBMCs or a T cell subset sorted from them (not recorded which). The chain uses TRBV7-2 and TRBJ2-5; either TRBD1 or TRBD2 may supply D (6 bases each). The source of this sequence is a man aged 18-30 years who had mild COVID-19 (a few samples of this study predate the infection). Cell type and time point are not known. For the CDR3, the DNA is TGTGCCAGCAGCCTGGACCGGGGGCATTTAGGCGAGACCCAGTACTTC. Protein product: CASSLDRGHLGETQYF.